The sequence of this TCR beta chain was determined in a study of T cells after yellow fever vaccination. Study-level background: Libraries from low-cell-number fractions were prepared with the SMART-Seq v4 Ultra Low Input RNA kit. Study conclusions and caveats: Clones that expanded after primary vaccination mostly reappeared after the booster (just under 98% CD4, approximately 85% CD8).

This CDR3 has 13 residues. V dropped 6 bases and J dropped 2 bases, with 11 bases sitting between them. Germline V gene lookup returns CDR1 SNHLY and CDR2 FYNNEI. Researchers made TCR cDNA using 5'RACE template switching, and this step added a universal primer site and UMIs. Each CDR3 protein is one row after TCRdb ran MiXCR on the 5' RACE reads. The table records about 210,000 distinct CDR3 sequences, approximately 6.3% of them present only once. In this sample, this clonotype turned up many times. What it recognizes is unknown. The sample here was CD4+ T cells sorted from PBMCs, taken on the day of the yellow fever booster vaccination. The V and J genes are TRBV2 and TRBJ2-7; D uncertain. This TCR was sampled from a man under 40 who received the YFV17D yellow fever vaccine. CDR3 DNA sequence: TGTGCCAGCAGCAACTCAGGCCCCTACGAGCAGTACTTC. Residues: CASSNSGPYEQYF.